The 31 T cell receptor beta chains below come from one sample, sequenced in a study of blood T cell repertoires in COVID-19. Assay: immunoSEQ multiplex PCR; the TCRdb copy retains only in-frame clones and omits some. This repertoire shows over 200,000 clones, roughly 87% found once; its top ten account for 1.5% to 2%. Sequencing used peripheral blood. The receptor source for this set is a man aged 40-55 years with active or convalescent COVID-19.

This chain joins TRBV28 and TRBJ2-6, with D tentatively TRBD2 (5 bases). The CDR3 runs 16 residues. Trimming shortened V by 4 bases and J by 4 bases, and 14 bases separated the two germline ends. Germline CDR1 is MDHEN and CDR2 is SYDVKM. CDR3 sequence: CASSSLPRAGANVLTF. CDR3 nucleotide sequence: TGTGCCAGCAGTTCATTGCCGAGGGCGGGGGCCAACGTCCTGACTTTC.

This chain joins TRBV6-6 and TRBJ2-5; 8 bases fit TRBD2. V lost 6 bases and J lost 1; bases outside the gene matches: 4. Germline V gene sequence: CDR1 MNHNY, CDR2 SVGAGI (reference sequence). The CDR3 runs to 14 residues. The CDR3, as DNA: TGTGCCAGCAGGTCGACTAGCGCCCAAGAGACCCAGTACTTC. Protein product: CASRSTSAQETQYF.

J is TRBJ2-5 and V is TRBV5-5; TRBD2 might be the D (5 bases). This CDR3 region has 13 residues. Germline V gene data show CDR1 as SGHKS and CDR2 as YYEKEE (reference sequence). Between the trimmed V and J ends, which lost 2 bases and 5 bases, there was a span of 10 bases. The CDR3 protein is CASSFTGSETQYF. The CDR3 bases are TGTGCCAGCAGCTTTACGGGGTCCGAGACCCAGTACTTC.

The sample holds many counts of this clone. This chain links TRBV5-4 with TRBJ1-2; TRBD1 might be the D (6 bases). Trimming removed 1 base at V and 6 bases at J, with 16 bases between. The CDR3 is 15 residues long. Germline loops: CDR1 SGHNT, CDR2 YYREEE (reference sequence). CDR3 nucleotide sequence: TGTGCCAGCAGCTTGCGGGGGGCTCGGGCTGATGGCTACACCTTC. It codes for CASSLRGARADGYTF.

The CDR3 region is CASSIRGGETEAFF. The CDR3 coding sequence is TGTGCCAGTAGTATTAGAGGGGGAGAGACTGAAGCTTTCTTT. The rearrangement links TRBV19 to TRBJ1-1; TRBD1 might be the D (6 bases). The V and J ends lost 3 bases and 5 bases respectively, with 13 bases between them. Germline V gives CDR1 LNHDA, CDR2 SQIVND (reference sequence). This CDR3 is built from 14 residues. Supplemented by reference TRBV19 and TRBJ1-1, the full variable domain reads DGGITQSPKYLFRKEGQNVTLSCEQNLNHDAMYWYRQDPGQGLRLIYYSQIVNDFQKGDIAEGYSVSREKKESFPLTVTSAQKNPTAFYLCASSIRGGETEAFFGQGTRLTVV.

The gene calls are TRBV18 and TRBJ1-6; no clear D. This CDR3 spans 17 amino acids. CDR1 and CDR2 from the germline V gene are KGHSH and LQKENI. Trimming removed 2 bases from V and 3 bases from J, with 14 bases in between. CDR3: CASSPYAAGGYNSPLHF. CDR3 DNA: TGTGCCAGCTCACCATATGCAGCCGGAGGCTATAATTCACCCCTCCACTTT. Complete variable domain (other parts from reference TRBV18 and TRBJ1-6): NAGVMQNPRHLVRRRGQEARLRCSPMKGHSHVYWYRQLPEEGLKFMVYLQKENIIDESGMPKERFSAEFPKEGPSILRIQQVVRGDSAAYFCASSPYAAGGYNSPLHFGNGTRLTVT.

The chain employs TRBV5-5 and TRBJ2-7; 7 bases fit TRBD1. CDR1 and CDR2 from the germline V gene are SGHKS and YYEKEE (reference sequence). The length of the CDR3 is 14 residues. The V segment lost 3 bases and the J segment 3 bases; nucleotides outside the gene matches: 6. The CDR3 region is CASSSGTANYEQYF. The CDR3 DNA is TGTGCCAGCAGCTCCGGGACAGCAAACTACGAGCAGTACTTC.

The rearrangement uses TRBV28 and TRBJ1-1, with TRBD1 as a possible D gene (5 bases). The germline CDR1 and CDR2 sequences are MDHEN and SYDVKM. Trimming cost V 5 bases and J 8 bases, with 15 bases left between them. This CDR3 spans 13 amino acids. CDR3 coding DNA: TGTGCCAGCAGTCCCAGCTGGAGGGGAGAAGCTTTCTTT. Protein: CASSPSWRGEAFF.

The chain joins TRBV15 to TRBJ1-2; 10 positions match TRBD1. V trimming: 2 bases; J trimming: 8 bases; junction bases outside the gene matches: 14. Germline-derived CDR1 and CDR2 are LNHNV and YYDKDF (reference sequence). The CDR3 length is 17 residues. The CDR3 nucleotides read TGTGCCACCAGCAGATACACCGGGACAGGGGCATCGTACGGCTACACCTTC. The encoded protein is CATSRYTGTGASYGYTF.

The chain has TRBV20-1 and TRBJ2-7; TRBD1 matches at 9 bases. Unmatched junction bases numbered 8, after V lost 8 bases and J lost 9 bases. Germline V lookup: CDR1 DFQATT, CDR2 SNEGSKA (reference sequence). The CDR3 covers 11 residues. CDR3 in DNA: TGCAGTCCAGGGACAGGGACCGCGCAGTACTTC. Translation gives CSPGTGTAQYF.

The chain combines TRBV5-4 with TRBJ1-6; 9 bases map to TRBD1. This CDR3 spans 13 amino acids. CDR1 is SGHNT, CDR2 YYREEE, per germline (reference sequence). The trim removed 7 bases at V and 5 bases at J, leaving 1 base unmatched. The CDR3 here is CASGQGNNSPLHF. For the CDR3, the DNA is TGTGCCAGCGGACAGGGGAATAATTCACCCCTCCACTTT.

The sample holds one count of this clone. This sequence joins TRBV7-9 and TRBJ2-2; TRBD1 agrees at 9 bases. V was pared by 6 bases and J by 6 bases, with 8 bases of the junction left unmatched. This CDR3 has 15 residues. Germline V gives CDR1 SEHNR, CDR2 FQNEAQ (reference sequence). The CDR3 sequence: CASSDSRDRAGELFF. The CDR3 DNA reads TGTGCCAGCAGTGATTCTCGGGACAGGGCCGGGGAGCTGTTTTTT.

V and J are TRBV18 and TRBJ1-1; possible D gene TRBD1, 6 bases. CDR1 and CDR2 (germline): KGHSH, LQKENI. Trimming removed 6 bases from V and 1 base from J, with 6 bases in between. CDR3 size: 12 residues. The CDR3 reads CASSTGNTEAFF. CDR3 nucleotides: TGTGCCAGCTCGACAGGGAACACTGAAGCTTTCTTT.

The chain employs TRBV11-3 and TRBJ1-5; a possible D gene is TRBD1 (6 bases). V lost 11 bases, J lost 1 base, and 18 bases lay in between. There are 15 residues in the CDR3. The V gene's germline CDR1 is SGHNT and CDR2 YENEEA. This chain's CDR3 is CAPTMTDRSNQPQHF. The CDR3 nucleotides read TGTGCCCCCACTATGACTGACAGGAGCAATCAGCCCCAGCATTTT. Full variable domain (remainder filled in from reference TRBV11-3 and TRBJ1-5): EAGVVQSPRYKIIEKKQPVAFWCNPISGHNTLYWYLQNLGQGPELLIRYENEEAVDDSQLPKDRFSAERLKGVDSTLKIQPAELGDSAVYLCAPTMTDRSNQPQHFGDGTRLSIL.

The CDR3 DNA sequence: TGCGCCAGCAGCCTCCAACCAAGCGGGAGCTCCTACAATGAGCAGTTCTTC. Amino acid sequence: CASSLQPSGSSYNEQFF. V gene TRBV5-1 combines with J gene TRBJ2-1; 8 nucleotides align to TRBD2. Germline V gives CDR1 SGHRS, CDR2 YFSETQ. This CDR3 has 17 residues. Unmatched junction bases numbered 9, after V lost 4 bases and J lost 0 bases.

This rearrangement joins TRBV19 to TRBJ1-5; possibly TRBD1 for D (6 bases). The CDR3 has 15 amino acids. With 7 bases removed from V and 7 bases from J, the gap between germline ends came to 20 bases. CDR1 LNHDA and CDR2 SQIVND come from the germline V gene (reference sequence). The CDR3 protein is CASTQNPTGTQPQHF. The DNA for the CDR3 is TGTGCCAGTACCCAAAACCCCACAGGGACACAGCCCCAGCATTTT.

V is TRBV21-1 and J is TRBJ2-7; TRBD1 was called by the table and not checked on the DNA. TRBV21-1 is classified as a pseudogene. The CDR3 contains 17 residues. Here the CDR3 DNA reads TGTGCCAGCAGCAAACAAGGGACAGGGGGCCTGCTGTGCGAGCAGTACTTC. Amino acids: CASSKQGTGGLLCEQYF.

This chain uses TRBV3-1 (or the pseudogene TRBV3-2) with TRBJ2-1; TRBD2 matches at 13 bases. Germline CDR1 LGHDT, CDR2 YNNKEL (reference sequence). The CDR3 is 16 residues long. J gave up 8 bases and V 1 base, and 5 bases lay outside the gene matches. The CDR3 is CASSQAWTSGGYEQFF. The CDR3 DNA reads as TGTGCCAGCAGCCAAGCTTGGACTAGCGGGGGTTATGAGCAGTTCTTC.

On this clone itself: Other DNA sequences of this sample code for an identical CDR3. The chain recombines TRBV3-1 (or the pseudogene TRBV3-2) with TRBJ1-1, with 7 bases that match TRBD1. Germline CDR1 LGHDT, CDR2 YNNKEL (reference sequence). Unmatched junction bases numbered 3, after V lost 4 bases and J lost 4 bases. The CDR3 length is 13 residues. CDR3 sequence: CASSRQGGTEAFF. The CDR3 nucleotides are TGTGCCAGCAGCCGACAGGGAGGCACTGAAGCTTTCTTT.

This chain joins TRBV7-2 and TRBJ2-2, with D perhaps matching TRBD1 (6 bases). Germline V gene data show CDR1 as SGHTA and CDR2 as FQGNSA. Trimming took 5 bases from V and 4 from J, leaving 17 bases between them. The length of the CDR3 is 16 residues. CDR3 protein: CASSATDSPATGELFF. CDR3 coding DNA: TGTGCCAGCAGCGCCACGGACAGCCCGGCCACCGGGGAGCTGTTTTTT.

This clone was seen more than once but under ten times. The rearrangement uses TRBV29-1 and TRBJ1-3; a possible D gene is TRBD1 (5 bases). The CDR3 runs 13 residues. The germline CDR1 and CDR2 sequences are SQVTM and ANQGSEA. Trimming stripped 4 bases from V and 3 bases from J, with 10 bases between. The CDR3 DNA sequence: TGCAGCGTTGGGTCGACAGTTGGAAACACCATATATTTT. This sequence encodes CSVGSTVGNTIYF. The full variable domain, completed using reference TRBV29-1 and TRBJ1-3, is SAVISQKPSRDICQRGTSLTIQCQVDSQVTMMFWYRQQPGQSLTLIATANQGSEATYESGFVIDKFPISRPNLTFSTLTVSNMSPEDSSIYLCSVGSTVGNTIYFGEGSWLTVV.

This chain links TRBV7-3 with TRBJ1-6; D remains unclear. The germline gives CDR1 SGHTA, CDR2 FQGTGA. V lost 5 bases, J lost 7 bases, and 18 bases lay in between. This CDR3 has 16 residues. CDR3 sequence (DNA): TGTGCCAGCAGCGACCGATCGGGGAAGGTCAATTCACCCCTCCACTTT. Its translation is CASSDRSGKVNSPLHF.

This chain uses TRBV10-1 with TRBJ2-1; 8 bases match TRBD2. Trimming cost V 0 bases and J 14 bases; bases outside gene matches: 9. This CDR3 has 14 amino acids. Per the germline V gene, CDR1 is WNHNN and CDR2 is SYGVQD (reference sequence). The DNA for the CDR3 is TGCGCCAGCAGTGAGTCTACGGGACTAGGCCGGAAGTTCTTC. Its translation: CASSESTGLGRKFF.

This chain uses TRBV24-1 with TRBJ2-2; a weak D match, TRBD2 (5 bases). From germline, CDR1 is KGHDR and CDR2 SFDVKD. This CDR3 contains 13 residues. V lost 6 bases, J lost 5 bases, and 9 bases lay in between. DNA for the CDR3: TGTGCCACCAGTTTGACGGGAACCGGGGAGCTGTTTTTT. It encodes CATSLTGTGELFF.

This clone occurred once. V gene TRBV7-8 combines with J gene TRBJ2-7; possible D gene TRBD2, 6 bases. The CDR3 contains 14 residues. Trimming shortened V by 5 bases and J by 1 base, and 12 bases separated the two germline ends. Germline V gives CDR1 SGHVS, CDR2 FQNEAQ. The CDR3 here is CASSPLGRSYEQYF. The CDR3 DNA reads TGTGCCAGCAGCCCTCTAGGGAGGTCCTACGAGCAGTACTTC.

This clone has a count of ten or more. The CDR3 sequence is CASSKRTSGGVSYEQYF. The CDR3 coding sequence is TGTGCCAGCAGTAAAAGGACTAGCGGGGGAGTTTCCTACGAGCAGTACTTC. The J gene is TRBJ2-7, the V gene TRBV25-1, with 13 bases aligning to TRBD2. In germline, CDR1 is MGHDK, CDR2 SYGVNS. J lost 1 base, V lost 5 bases, and 8 bases had no gene match. The CDR3 covers 17 residues.

This sequence joins TRBV5-6 and TRBJ2-5, with D possibly being TRBD2 (6 bases). V dropped 4 bases and J dropped 4 bases, with 14 bases sitting between them. The CDR3 loop spans 14 amino acids. The V gene's germline CDR1 is SGHDT and CDR2 YYEEEE. CDR3 nucleotides: TGTGCCAGCAGCCCCGGAGGGCCGGGAGAGACCCAGTACTTC. Protein sequence: CASSPGGPGETQYF.

The genes are TRBV19 and TRBJ1-4; no definite D call. CDR1 LNHDA and CDR2 SQIVND come from the germline V gene (reference sequence). Trimming removed 1 base at V and 8 bases at J, with 23 bases between. This CDR3 is built from 18 residues. CDR3 DNA sequence: TGTGCCAGTAGTATAGGTATCGAGTTCGGGGTTGAGTCAGAAAAACTGTTTTTT. Its translation is CASSIGIEFGVESEKLFF. Together with reference TRBV19 and TRBJ1-4, the CDR3 gives the full variable domain: DGGITQSPKYLFRKEGQNVTLSCEQNLNHDAMYWYRQDPGQGLRLIYYSQIVNDFQKGDIAEGYSVSREKKESFPLTVTSAQKNPTAFYLCASSIGIEFGVESEKLFFGSGTQLSVL.

The chain is built from TRBV11-2 and TRBJ1-1; 7 bases fit TRBD1. CDR1 is SGHAT, CDR2 FQNNGV, per germline. This CDR3 has 14 residues. Unmatched junction bases numbered 7, after V lost 5 bases and J lost 4 bases. CDR3 bases: TGTGCCAGCAGCGAAGACAGGGTGGGCACTGAAGCTTTCTTT. This translates into CASSEDRVGTEAFF.

The V call is TRBV19, the J call TRBJ1-2; the D gene is possibly TRBD1 (6 bases). The CDR3 spans 13 residues. V was clipped by 6 bases and J by 8 bases, with 16 bases between them. Germline V gene data show CDR1 as LNHDA and CDR2 as SQIVND (reference sequence). CDR3 DNA: TGTGCCAGTAGGGAGAGAGGGGGAAGGGGCTACACCTTC. Encoded protein: CASRERGGRGYTF.

The chain is built from TRBV27 and TRBJ1-5; 7 bases map to TRBD1. This CDR3 is built from 15 residues. V trimming: 0 bases; J trimming: 4 bases; junction bases outside the gene matches: 3. CDR1 and CDR2 (germline): MNHEY, SMNVEV (reference sequence). CDR3 amino acids: CASSLSQGGNQPQHF. CDR3 nucleotides: TGTGCCAGCAGTTTATCTCAGGGGGGAAATCAGCCCCAGCATTTT.